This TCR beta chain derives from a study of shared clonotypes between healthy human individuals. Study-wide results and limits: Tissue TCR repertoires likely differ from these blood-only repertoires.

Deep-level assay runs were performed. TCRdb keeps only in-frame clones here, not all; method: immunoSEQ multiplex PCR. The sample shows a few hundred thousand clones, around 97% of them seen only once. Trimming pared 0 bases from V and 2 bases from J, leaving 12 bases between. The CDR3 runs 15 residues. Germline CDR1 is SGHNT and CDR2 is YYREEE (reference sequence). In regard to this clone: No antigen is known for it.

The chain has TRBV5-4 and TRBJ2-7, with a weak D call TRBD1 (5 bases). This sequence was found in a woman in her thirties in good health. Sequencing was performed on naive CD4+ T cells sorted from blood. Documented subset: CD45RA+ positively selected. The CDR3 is CASSLAQGPTYEQYF. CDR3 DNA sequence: TGTGCCAGCAGCTTGGCGCAGGGCCCCACCTACGAGCAGTACTTC.